The clone carrying this T cell receptor beta chain was seen just once. Its antigen is still unknown. This sample was included in a study of T cell responses to AZD1222 COVID-19 vaccine. General observations from the study: Seropositive AZD1222 recipients at baseline numbered only 5 or 6. Clonal diversity may have been underestimated in mostly white British donors. Repertoires were obtained only post-peak T cell response.

The repertoire was sequenced with immunoSEQ multiplex PCR; TCRdb's copy has only in-frame clones and lacks some. The top ten clones hold 5.1% of a sample with 150,000 or so clones, roughly nine tenths of them seen once. This CDR3 region has 14 residues. V trimming: 3 bases; J trimming: 6 bases; junction bases outside the gene matches: 3. Germline values: CDR1 SGHNT, CDR2 YYREEE (reference sequence). Sample: peripheral blood, taken on day 0 of AZD1222 vaccination. The chain uses TRBV5-4 and TRBJ1-6; 7 bases match TRBD1. The clonotype was recovered from an adult in good health. CDR3 nucleotides: TGTGCCAGCAGCTGGGGACAGACTAATTCACCCCTCCACTTT. Translated, it gives CASSWGQTNSPLHF. The full variable domain, in which reference TRBV5-4 and TRBJ1-6 provide the parts outside the CDR3, is ETGVTQSPTHLIKTRGQQVTLRCSSQSGHNTVSWYQQALGQGPQFIFQYYREEENGRGNFPPRFSGLQFPNYSSELNVNALELDDSALYLCASSWGQTNSPLHFGNGTRLTVT.